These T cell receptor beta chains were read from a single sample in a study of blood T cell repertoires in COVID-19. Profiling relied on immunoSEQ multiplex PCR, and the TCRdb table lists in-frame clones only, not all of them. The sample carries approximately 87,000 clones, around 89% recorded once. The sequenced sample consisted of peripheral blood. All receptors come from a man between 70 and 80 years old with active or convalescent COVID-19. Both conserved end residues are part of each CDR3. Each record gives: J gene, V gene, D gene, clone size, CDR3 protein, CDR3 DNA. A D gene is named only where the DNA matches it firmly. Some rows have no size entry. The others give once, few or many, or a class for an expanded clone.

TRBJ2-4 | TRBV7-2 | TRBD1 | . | CASSATGEYPKNIQYF | TGTGCCAGCAGCGCGACAGGGGAATATCCCAAAAACATTCAGTACTTC
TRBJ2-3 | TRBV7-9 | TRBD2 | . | CASRSRLGDYGTDTQYF | TGTGCCAGCAGATCCCGTCTAGGGGACTATGGCACAGATACGCAGTATTTT
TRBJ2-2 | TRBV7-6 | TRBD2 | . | CASSFSGRGLAGELFF | TGTGCCAGCAGCTTTAGCGGGAGGGGACTGGCCGGGGAGCTGTTTTTT
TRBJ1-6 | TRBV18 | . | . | CASSRSPARTEYNSPLHF | TGTGCCAGCTCACGATCCCCAGCACGGACAGAGTATAATTCACCCCTCCACTTT
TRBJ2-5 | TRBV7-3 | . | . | CASSFGLLNGETQYF | TGTGCCAGCAGCTTTGGACTGTTAAACGGAGAGACCCAGTACTTC
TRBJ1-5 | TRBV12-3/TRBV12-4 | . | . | CASSWTGNEPQHF | TGTGCCAGCAGTTGGACGGGGAATGAGCCCCAGCATTTT
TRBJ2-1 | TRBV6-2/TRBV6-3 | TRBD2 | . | CASSSGTSGRGVYNEQFF | TGTGCCAGCAGTTCGGGGACTAGCGGGAGAGGGGTCTACAATGAGCAGTTCTTC
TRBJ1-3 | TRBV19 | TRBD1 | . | CASSIRTGGSSGNTIYF | TGTGCCAGTAGTATCCGGACAGGCGGCTCCTCTGGAAACACCATATATTTT
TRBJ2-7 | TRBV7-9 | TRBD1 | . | CASGDRGSLEQYF | TGTGCCAGCGGAGACAGGGGATCCCTCGAGCAGTACTTC
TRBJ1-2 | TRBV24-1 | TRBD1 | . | CATSPTGANYGYTF | TGTGCCACCAGCCCGACAGGGGCGAACTATGGCTACACCTTC
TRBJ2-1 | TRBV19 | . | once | CASSIGRTGDNEQFF | TGTGCCAGTAGTATAGGGAGGACTGGTGACAATGAGCAGTTCTTC
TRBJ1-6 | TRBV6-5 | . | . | CASSYSRQGWNSPLHF | TGTGCCAGCAGTTACTCAAGGCAGGGGTGGAATTCACCCCTCCACTTT
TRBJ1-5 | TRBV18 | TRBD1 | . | CASSPLDRPNQPQHF | TGTGCCAGCTCACCATTGGACAGGCCTAATCAGCCCCAGCATTTT
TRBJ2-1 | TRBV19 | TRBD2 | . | CASSVIAGSPYNEQFF | TGTGCCAGTAGTGTTATAGCGGGATCCCCCTACAATGAGCAGTTCTTC
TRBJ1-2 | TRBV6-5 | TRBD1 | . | CASLEGQQTYGYTF | TGTGCCAGTCTCGAGGGACAGCAGACCTATGGCTACACCTTC
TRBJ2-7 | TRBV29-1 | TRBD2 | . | CSVATSGQSGEQYF | TGCAGCGTTGCGACTAGCGGGCAAAGTGGCGAGCAGTATTTC
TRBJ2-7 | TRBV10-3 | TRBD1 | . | CAIRRLADRDYEQYF | TGTGCCATCAGGAGGTTGGCGGACAGGGACTACGAGCAGTACTTC